This T cell receptor (beta chain) was captured in a study of T cells expressing NK-cell markers. Study-wide context: HCMV seropositivity marked seven of the eight sequenced donors; one was seronegative. Whole-study findings and limits: Uncertainty persisted over the HCMV specificity of expanded NKG2C+ T cell clones. For a handful of donors, the dominant NKG2C+ clonotypes made up about 1.0-7.5% of their CD8+ T cells. The CD3+CD56-NKG2C+ fraction of a handful of donors was likewise dominated by these clonotypes.

As concerns this clonotype: Its antigen is not known.

TCRdb reworked the 5' RACE reads into one entry per CDR3 protein, no DNA. This table lists some 390,000 distinct CDR3 sequences. Sample: blood T cells: a sorted CD56 or NKG2C T cell subset, CD4+ or CD8+ T cells, or bulk PBMC T cells (not recorded which). The clonotype was recovered from a woman between 50 and 59 years old in good health.

CDR3 sequence reads: CSVEERAGAPTEAFF. This rearrangement joins TRBV29-1 to TRBJ1-1; TCRdb lists TRBD1, though no DNA is available to test this call. Germline V CDR1 and CDR2: SQVTM, ANQGSEA. The CDR3 is 15 amino acids. The full variable domain, rest sourced from reference TRBV29-1 and TRBJ1-1, is SAVISQKPSRDICQRGTSLTIQCQVDSQVTMMFWYRQQPGQSLTLIATANQGSEATYESGFVIDKFPISRPNLTFSTLTVSNMSPEDSSIYLCSVEERAGAPTEAFFGQGTRLTVV.